Listed below are T cell receptor beta chains from one sample, sequenced in a study of T cells in Graves' hyperthyroidism and ophthalmopathy. MiXCR was run by TCRdb on the multiplex PCR reads, yielding one entry per CDR3 protein. The sample has 150,000 or so distinct CDR3 sequences, 22% seen once. The sample comprised blood. The receptors shown here come from a woman aged 45-65 years with Graves' hyperthyroidism that later progressed to Graves' ophthalmopathy. Both conserved end residues are part of each CDR3. Fields, in order: V gene, clone size, CDR3 length, J gene, D gene, CDR3 protein, CDR3 DNA. The D gene is left open where the match is weak. Clone size is stated in some rows and not others, as once, few, many or a class when expanded.

TRBV6-2/TRBV6-3,many,17,TRBJ2-5,TRBD2,CASSYSGLAGGPKTQYF,TGTGCCAGCAGTTACTCCGGACTAGCGGGAGGGCCGAAGACCCAGTACTTC
TRBV28,many,17,TRBJ2-3,TRBD2,CASSSWVVAGDTDTQYF,TGTGCCAGCAGCTCCTGGGTTGTAGCGGGAGACACAGATACGCAGTATTTT
TRBV5-6,NA,11,TRBJ2-7,NA,CASSLEYEQYF,TGTGCCAGCAGCTTAGAATATGAGCAGTACTTC
TRBV28,NA,11,TRBJ1-1,NA,CASSVNTEAFF,TGTGCCAGCAGCGTCAACACTGAAGCTTTCTTT
TRBV11-2,NA,15,TRBJ2-1,TRBD2,CASSLGLARSNEQFF,TGTGCCAGCAGCCTAGGACTAGCGAGAAGTAATGAGCAGTTCTTC
TRBV3-1,many,14,TRBJ2-7,NA,CASSLRDSRHEQYF,TGTGCCAGCAGCCTCCGGGACTCCCGCCACGAGCAGTACTTC
TRBV28,many,14,TRBJ1-2,NA,CATRQRQPGYGYTF,TGTGCCACCAGGCAGAGACAGCCTGGGTATGGCTACACCTTC
TRBV3-1,few,14,TRBJ1-1,NA,CASSQGLMNTEAFF,TGTGCCAGCAGCCAAGGGCTGATGAACACTGAAGCTTTCTTT
TRBV11-2,many,18,TRBJ2-4,NA,CASSLGVGAPRAKNIQYF,TGTGCCAGCAGCTTAGGGGTCGGAGCTCCTCGGGCCAAAAACATTCAGTACTTC
TRBV19,many,19,TRBJ2-4,TRBD2,CASSHEGSSGALAKNIQYF,TGTGCCAGTAGCCATGAGGGTTCTAGCGGGGCATTAGCCAAAAACATTCAGTACTTC
TRBV6-1,many,15,TRBJ1-1,NA,CASKGTRDANTEAFF,TGTGCCAGCAAAGGAACCAGGGACGCGAACACTGAAGCTTTCTTT
TRBV7-2,NA,14,TRBJ1-1,NA,CASSSNFRVTEAFF,TGTGCCAGCAGTTCTAACTTCAGGGTCACTGAAGCTTTCTTT
TRBV5-5,few,14,TRBJ1-5,TRBD1,CASSWTGGVQPQHF,TGTGCCAGCAGCTGGACAGGGGGTGTTCAGCCCCAGCATTTT
TRBV11-1,NA,12,TRBJ1-5,NA,CASSLGSGPQHF,TGTGCCAGCAGCCTTGGGTCTGGGCCCCAGCATTTT
TRBV29-1,NA,12,TRBJ2-7,NA,CSVAPPRGEQYF,TGCAGCGTTGCACCTCCGAGGGGGGAGCAGTACTTC
TRBV19,few,16,TRBJ2-1,TRBD2,CASSIVAGGMGNEQFF,TGTGCCAGTAGTATAGTGGCGGGAGGGATGGGCAATGAGCAGTTCTTC
TRBV27,NA,14,TRBJ2-5,NA,CASSRSHLRETQYF,TGTGCCAGCAGCCGAAGCCACCTAAGGGAGACCCAGTACTTC
TRBV6-2/TRBV6-3,many,18,TRBJ1-5,TRBD1,CASSHTPKRDRGNQPQHF,TGTGCCAGCAGCCACACCCCTAAACGAGACAGGGGCAATCAGCCCCAGCATTTT
TRBV11-3,many,14,TRBJ2-7,NA,CASSLGGGEGEQYF,TGTGCCAGCAGCTTAGGAGGTGGTGAGGGCGAGCAGTACTTC
TRBV10-2,few,14,TRBJ2-7,TRBD1,CASRVGQGPYEQYF,TGCGCCAGCAGGGTGGGACAGGGACCCTACGAGCAGTACTTC
TRBV20-1,few,18,TRBJ2-1,TRBD2,CSARDNKGLAGDYNEQFF,TGCAGTGCTAGAGACAATAAGGGACTAGCGGGAGATTACAATGAGCAGTTCTTC
TRBV24-1,NA,13,TRBJ1-4,NA,CATRDGRGEKLFF,TGTGCCACGAGGGACGGAAGGGGTGAAAAACTGTTTTTT
TRBV6-1,NA,19,TRBJ2-1,TRBD2,CASSRSPLRSGSARNEQFF,TGTGCCAGCAGTAGATCCCCTTTACGTAGCGGGAGTGCTCGGAATGAGCAGTTCTTC
TRBV14,NA,14,TRBJ1-1,NA,CASSPTSLRGGAFF,TGTGCCAGCAGCCCCACCAGCTTACGCGGAGGGGCTTTCTTT
TRBV12-3/TRBV12-4,many,14,TRBJ2-1,NA,CATSGKGVDNEQFF,TGTGCCACCAGCGGAAAAGGGGTAGACAATGAGCAGTTCTTC
TRBV4-2,once,12,TRBJ1-3,NA,CASNHLADTIYF,TGTGCCAGCAACCATTTAGCGGACACCATATATTTT
TRBV7-9,few,17,TRBJ2-5,TRBD2,CASSVRGGAVAKETQYF,TGTGCCAGCAGCGTCCGCGGGGGGGCCGTGGCAAAAGAGACCCAGTACTTC
TRBV2,many,13,TRBJ2-5,NA,CASNDDFQETQYF,TGTGCCAGCAATGACGACTTCCAAGAGACCCAGTACTTC
TRBV14,NA,12,TRBJ2-7,NA,CASSHNTYEQYF,TGTGCCAGCAGCCATAATACCTACGAGCAGTACTTC
TRBV7-9,many,13,TRBJ2-7,NA,CASSSLGGNEQYF,TGTGCCAGCAGCTCCCTCGGGGGAAACGAGCAGTACTTC
TRBV30,NA,17,TRBJ2-6,TRBD1,CAWDPQGVTSGANVLTF,TGTGCCTGGGACCCACAGGGGGTCACCTCTGGGGCCAACGTCCTGACTTTC
TRBV28,many,15,TRBJ2-6,NA,CASSPGTPGANVLTF,TGTGCCAGCAGTCCAGGGACGCCTGGGGCCAACGTCCTGACTTTC
TRBV6-5,NA,16,TRBJ2-7,TRBD1,CASSYSFRDRPYEQYF,TGTGCCAGCAGTTACTCTTTCCGGGACAGACCCTACGAGCAGTACTTC
TRBV20-1,many,14,TRBJ2-5,NA,CSARDYGGWETQYF,TGCAGTGCTAGAGATTATGGGGGTTGGGAGACCCAGTACTTC
TRBV5-5,NA,14,TRBJ1-2,NA,CASSAGGRLFDYTF,TGCGCCAGCAGCGCCGGGGGCAGGCTTTTTGACTACACCTTC
TRBV7-9,few,15,TRBJ1-6,TRBD1,CASSLALTGGSPLHF,TGTGCCAGCAGCTTAGCGCTTACAGGGGGTTCACCCCTCCACTTT
TRBV28,many,17,TRBJ2-7,NA,CASSYGKGGRLSYEQYF,TGTGCCAGCAGTTACGGGAAAGGGGGGCGCCTCTCCTACGAGCAGTACTTC
TRBV3-1,NA,17,TRBJ1-4,TRBD1,CASSRAGQGAVNEKLFF,TGTGCCAGCAGCCGAGCGGGACAGGGGGCGGTTAATGAAAAACTGTTTTTT
TRBV6-2/TRBV6-3,NA,14,TRBJ1-5,NA,CASTMSGGNQPQHF,TGTGCCAGCACAATGTCAGGGGGCAATCAGCCCCAGCATTTT
TRBV2,many,11,TRBJ2-7,NA,CASALYYEQYF,TGTGCCAGCGCCCTCTACTACGAGCAGTACTTC